Following are 19 T cell receptor beta chains from one sample sequenced in a study of blood T cell repertoires in COVID-19 (dated by TCRdb to the early 2020s). Libraries came from the immunoSEQ multiplex PCR assay. TCRdb took over this immuneACCESS table, retaining in-frame rearrangements with V and J assigned. Such tables are incomplete; in checked studies, under half of the missing clones stem from an unresolved V gene, and the remainder is unexplained. The sample has about 240,000 clones on record, approximately 90% of them singletons. The ten biggest clones cover around 7.8% of the sample. The sample taken for sequencing was peripheral blood. The receptor source for this set is a man aged 55-75 years who had recovered from COVID-19.

The gene calls are TRBV7-8 and TRBJ1-1, with 8 bases matching TRBD1. CDR3 length equals 15 residues. V shed 4 bases, J shed 1 base, and the junction held 5 bases outside the gene matches. CDR1 SGHVS and CDR2 FQNEAQ come from the germline V gene. The CDR3 sequence is CASSYDGTGNTEAFF. CDR3 sequence (DNA): TGTGCCAGCAGCTACGACGGGACAGGGAACACTGAAGCTTTCTTT.

This clone was recorded a few times. This chain links TRBV6-5 with TRBJ2-2, with TRBD1 matching over 7 bases. Germline CDR1 MNHEY, CDR2 SVGAGI. This CDR3 region has 15 residues. V lost 8 bases and J lost 9; bases outside the gene matches: 15. CDR3 nucleotides: TGTGCCAGCTTCACCGGACAGGTCCCTCTGCGGGAGCTGTTTTTT. Protein product: CASFTGQVPLRELFF.

V usage is TRBV5-6 and J usage is TRBJ1-6; perhaps TRBD1 as D (5 bases). CDR1 is SGHDT and CDR2 is YYEEEE in the germline V gene. This CDR3 is 11 amino acids long. V was pared by 7 bases and J by 10 bases, with 9 bases between. Written as DNA, the CDR3 is TGTGCCAGCGGCCGGGGGTCACCCCTCCACTTT. Its protein is CASGRGSPLHF.

The chain joins TRBV5-1 to TRBJ2-2; 9 nucleotides line up with TRBD1. The CDR3 loop spans 15 amino acids. The germline gives CDR1 SGHRS, CDR2 YFSETQ. Trimming removed 5 bases from V and 6 bases from J; junction bases left unmatched: 8. The CDR3 loop reads CASSTGTGYAGELFF. In DNA form, the CDR3 reads TGCGCCAGCAGTACCGGGACAGGGTACGCCGGGGAGCTGTTTTTT.

The chain is built from TRBV7-6 and TRBJ1-1; 11 bases are shared with TRBD1. With 2 bases clipped from V and 4 bases from J, the junction kept 3 bases outside the gene matches. Germline CDR1 reads SGHVS; CDR2 reads FNYEAQ. This CDR3 has 15 residues. CDR3 region: CASSLTGTGGTEAFF. In DNA, the CDR3 is TGTGCCAGCAGCTTAACCGGGACAGGGGGCACTGAAGCTTTCTTT.

This chain uses TRBV7-8 with TRBJ1-1; maybe TRBD1 (5 bases). V lost 5 bases and J 1 base, leaving 8 bases between the germline ends. Per germline, CDR1 SGHVS and CDR2 FQNEAQ. The CDR3 is 13 residues long. For the CDR3, the DNA is TGTGCCAGCAGCAAGCAGGGGAACACTGAAGCTTTCTTT. It is translated as CASSKQGNTEAFF. The full variable domain, with the rest looked up from reference TRBV7-8 and TRBJ1-1, is GAGVSQSPRYKVAKRGQDVALRCDPISGHVSLFWYQQALGQGPEFLTYFQNEAQLDKSGLPSDRFFAERPEGSVSTLKIQRTQQEDSAVYLCASSKQGNTEAFFGQGTRLTVV.

The CDR3 loop reads CASSLANRGTGELFF. CDR3 nucleotides: TGCGCCAGCAGCTTGGCCAATCGGGGTACCGGGGAGCTGTTTTTT. The V gene is TRBV5-1, the J gene TRBJ2-2, with D maybe TRBD2 (5 bases). This CDR3 has 15 amino acids. Germline lookup yields CDR1 SGHRS and CDR2 YFSETQ. The V gene lost 0 bases and the J gene lost 5 bases, with 11 bases spanning the gap.

The chain links TRBV10-3 to TRBJ1-1; tentatively, D is TRBD1 (5 bases). Germline V gene lookup returns CDR1 ENHRY and CDR2 SYGVKD. CDR3 length: 16 residues. V lost 0 bases and J lost 9, with 20 bases in between. CDR3 residues: CAISESGQMVNGQAFF. The CDR3 region has the DNA TGTGCCATCAGTGAGTCGGGGCAAATGGTTAACGGACAAGCTTTCTTT.

The J gene is TRBJ2-3, the V gene TRBV6-5, with a weak D call TRBD2 (6 bases). Trimming took off 7 bases at V and 2 bases at J, with 16 bases between the two ends. The CDR3 loop spans 15 amino acids. Germline V lookup: CDR1 MNHEY, CDR2 SVGAGI. CDR3 in amino acids: CASTFGAGTTDTQYF. CDR3 sequence (DNA): TGTGCCAGCACCTTTGGGGCGGGGACCACAGATACGCAGTATTTT.

In its sample, this clone was seen once. The chain uses TRBV5-8 and TRBJ2-7; tentatively, D is TRBD2 (5 bases). V was trimmed by 1 base and J by 7 bases, leaving 15 bases between them. The germline gives CDR1 SGHTS, CDR2 YDEGEE. The CDR3 is made up of 14 amino acids. In DNA form, the CDR3 reads TGTGCCAGCAGCTTGATTAGGCTGGGGAGTGAGCAGTACTTC. This sequence encodes CASSLIRLGSEQYF.

V is TRBV7-9 and J is TRBJ2-3; 10 positions agree with TRBD2. This CDR3 region has 13 residues. Germline loops: CDR1 SEHNR, CDR2 FQNEAQ (reference sequence). The V gene end was trimmed by 0 bases and the J gene end by 14 bases; junction bases not matched to a gene: 5. CDR3 DNA sequence: TGTGCCAGCAGCTTAGCGAGCGGGGGGGTTCGGTATTTT. Its translation: CASSLASGGVRYF.

The chain uses TRBV19 and TRBJ2-5; 10 bases match TRBD1. V lost 9 bases to trimming and J lost 4 bases; unmatched junction nucleotides: 2. Germline values: CDR1 LNHDA, CDR2 SQIVND (reference sequence). CDR3 length: 12 residues. In DNA form, the CDR3 reads TGTGCCAGCGGACAGGGGGGAGAGACCCAGTACTTC. Amino acids: CASGQGGETQYF.

J is TRBJ2-7 and V is TRBV7-2, with D unclear. The germline CDR1 and CDR2 sequences are SGHTA and FQGNSA. The V gene lost 1 base and the J gene lost 3 bases, with 10 bases spanning the gap. The CDR3 totals 14 residues. The CDR3 reads CASSLGVPLYEQYV. DNA for the CDR3: TGTGCCAGCAGCTTAGGCGTCCCGCTCTACGAGCAGTACGTC.

This chain uses TRBV30 with TRBJ1-3, with a tentative D call TRBD1 (5 bases). In germline, CDR1 is GTSNPN, CDR2 SVGIG (reference sequence). The CDR3 runs to 12 residues. Trimming removed 2 bases at V and 4 bases at J, with 6 bases between. This CDR3 is CAWSQGGNTIYF. In DNA, the CDR3 is TGTGCCTGGAGTCAGGGAGGAAACACCATATATTTT.

The V gene is TRBV6-5, the J gene TRBJ1-2; no definite D call. Germline assignment: CDR1 MNHEY and CDR2 SVGAGI. V shed 2 bases and J shed 5 bases, with 12 bases lying between them. This CDR3 region has 14 residues. Here the CDR3 reads CASSYRGPGYGYTF. The CDR3 nucleotides are TGTGCCAGCAGTTACCGAGGCCCGGGATATGGCTACACCTTC.

This clone has just one count. The chain joins TRBV7-2 to TRBJ2-1; 8 bases fit TRBD2. The CDR3 sequence is 16 residues long. V trimming: 6 bases; J trimming: 0 bases; junction bases outside the gene matches: 7. Per the germline V gene, CDR1 is SGHTA and CDR2 is FQGNSA. CDR3 sequence reads: CASRVHRGGSYNEQFF. Written as DNA, the CDR3 is TGTGCCAGCAGGGTCCATCGGGGGGGCTCCTACAATGAGCAGTTCTTC.

This chain joins TRBV5-1 and TRBJ2-3; TRBD2 is a possible D gene (7 bases). CDR1 and CDR2 (germline): SGHRS, YFSETQ. V was clipped by 5 bases and J by 1 base, with 17 bases between them. The CDR3 length is 16 residues. CDR3 loop: CASRPRGAARTDTQYF. The CDR3 nucleotides read TGCGCCAGCAGACCCCGGGGGGCGGCCCGCACAGATACGCAGTATTTT. Filled out from reference TRBV5-1 and TRBJ2-3, the complete variable domain reads KAGVTQTPRYLIKTRGQQVTLSCSPISGHRSVSWYQQTPGQGLQFLFEYFSETQRNKGNFPGRFSGRQFSNSRSEMNVSTLELGDSALYLCASRPRGAARTDTQYFGPGTRLTVL.

This chain links TRBV20-1 with TRBJ2-7; 8 bases line up with TRBD1. V lost 4 bases and J lost 5; bases outside the gene matches: 13. Germline CDR1 is DFQATT and CDR2 is SNEGSKA (reference sequence). This CDR3 region has 15 residues. The CDR3 DNA follows: TGCAGTGCTACTGACCGGGGCAGGGGGCTTGACGAGCAGTACGTC. Translated, it gives CSATDRGRGLDEQYV.

This clone was recorded once. This sequence joins TRBV5-1 and TRBJ2-1, with 7 positions matching TRBD2. The CDR3 covers 13 residues. CDR1 is SGHRS, CDR2 YFSETQ, per germline. Unmatched junction bases numbered 6, after V lost 5 bases and J lost 7 bases. As DNA, the CDR3 is TGCGCCAGCAGTGGGGGGGGAGTGAATGAGCAGTTCTTC. Protein product: CASSGGGVNEQFF. Combining the CDR3 with reference TRBV5-1 and TRBJ2-1 gives the whole variable domain KAGVTQTPRYLIKTRGQQVTLSCSPISGHRSVSWYQQTPGQGLQFLFEYFSETQRNKGNFPGRFSGRQFSNSRSEMNVSTLELGDSALYLCASSGGGVNEQFFGPGTRLTVL.